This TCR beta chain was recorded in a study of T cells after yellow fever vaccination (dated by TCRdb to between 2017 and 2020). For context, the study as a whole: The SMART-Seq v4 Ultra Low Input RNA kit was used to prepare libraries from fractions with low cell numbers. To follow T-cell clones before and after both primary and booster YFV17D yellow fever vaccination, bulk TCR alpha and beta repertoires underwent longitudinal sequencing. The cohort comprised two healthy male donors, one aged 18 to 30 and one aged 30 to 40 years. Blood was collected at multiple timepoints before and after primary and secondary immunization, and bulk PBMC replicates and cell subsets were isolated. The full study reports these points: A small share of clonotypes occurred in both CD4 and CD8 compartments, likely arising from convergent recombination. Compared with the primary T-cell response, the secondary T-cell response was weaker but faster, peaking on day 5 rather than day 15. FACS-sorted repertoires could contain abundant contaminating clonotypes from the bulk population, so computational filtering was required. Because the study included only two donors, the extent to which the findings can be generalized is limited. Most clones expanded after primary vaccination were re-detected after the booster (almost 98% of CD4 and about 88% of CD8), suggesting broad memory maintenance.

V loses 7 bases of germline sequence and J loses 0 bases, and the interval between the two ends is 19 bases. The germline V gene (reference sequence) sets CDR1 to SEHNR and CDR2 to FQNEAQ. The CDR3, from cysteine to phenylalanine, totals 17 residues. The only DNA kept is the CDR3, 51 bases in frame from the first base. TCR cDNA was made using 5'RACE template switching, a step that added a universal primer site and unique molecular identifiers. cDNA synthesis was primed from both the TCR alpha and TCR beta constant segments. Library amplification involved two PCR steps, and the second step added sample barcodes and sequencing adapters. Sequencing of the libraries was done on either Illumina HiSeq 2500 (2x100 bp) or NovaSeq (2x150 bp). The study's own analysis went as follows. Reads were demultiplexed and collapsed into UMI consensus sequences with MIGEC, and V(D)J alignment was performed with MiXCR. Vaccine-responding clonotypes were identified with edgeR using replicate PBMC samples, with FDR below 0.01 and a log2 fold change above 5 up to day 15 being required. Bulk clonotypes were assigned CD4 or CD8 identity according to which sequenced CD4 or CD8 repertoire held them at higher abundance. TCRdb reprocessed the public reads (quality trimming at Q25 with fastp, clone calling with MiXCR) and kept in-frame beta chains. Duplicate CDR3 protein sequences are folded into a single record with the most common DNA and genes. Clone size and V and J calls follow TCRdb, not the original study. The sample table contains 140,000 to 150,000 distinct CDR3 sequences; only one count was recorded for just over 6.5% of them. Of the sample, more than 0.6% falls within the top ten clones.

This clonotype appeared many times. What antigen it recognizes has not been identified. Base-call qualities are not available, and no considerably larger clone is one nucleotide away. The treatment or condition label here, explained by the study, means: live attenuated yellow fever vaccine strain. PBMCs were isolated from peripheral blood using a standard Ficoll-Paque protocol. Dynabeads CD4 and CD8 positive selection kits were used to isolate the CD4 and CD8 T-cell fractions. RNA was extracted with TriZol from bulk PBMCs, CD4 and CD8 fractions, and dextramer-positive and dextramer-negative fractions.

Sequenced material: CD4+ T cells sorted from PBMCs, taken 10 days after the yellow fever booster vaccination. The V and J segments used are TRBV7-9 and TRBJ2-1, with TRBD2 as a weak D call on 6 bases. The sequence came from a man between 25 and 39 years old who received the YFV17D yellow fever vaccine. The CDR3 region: CASNEKMGGDSYNEQFF. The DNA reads TGTGCCAGCAACGAAAAAATGGGCGGGGACTCCTACAATGAGCAGTTCTTC.